A selection of T cell receptor beta chains follows, all from one sample in a study of identical twins. One entry per CDR3 protein, called by TCRdb with MiXCR from the 5' RACE reads. The sample holds 690,000 or so distinct CDR3 sequences, over 8.5% seen once. Another study also made use of these data, one on yellow fever vaccine responses in identical twins.

The source material was PBMCs. These receptors were taken from a woman in her late teens or twenties in good health. Each CDR3 is given with its conserved first and last residue. D genes are given only for firm matches. Not every row has a clone size; where given, it reads once, few, many or a size class.

>few|TRBV9|TRBJ1-1|-
TGTGCCAGCAGCGAGGGCCAATCCAGTTTGAACACTGAAGCTTTCTTT
CASSEGQSSLNTEAFF
>-|TRBV21-1|TRBJ1-6|-
TGTGCCAGCAAGGGGACAGAAGATAATTCACCCCTCCACTTT
CASKGTEDNSPLHF
>-|TRBV6-1|TRBJ2-3|TRBD1
TGTGCCAGCATTCTATCGGGCGGACAGGGCACAGATACGCAGTATTTT
CASILSGGQGTDTQYF
>-|TRBV12-3/TRBV12-4|TRBJ2-5|-
TGTGCCAGCAGTTTATTCTCTCTCCAAAGGGGGCAAGAGACCCAGTACTTC
CASSLFSLQRGQETQYF
>few|TRBV7-3|TRBJ2-2|-
TGTGCCAGCAGCCCAATCTCGGGCGAGAACACCGGGGAGCTGTTTTTT
CASSPISGENTGELFF
>-|TRBV28|TRBJ2-5|-
TGTGCCAGCAGTTTATGGACCCTGGGTGAGACCCAGTACTTC
CASSLWTLGETQYF
>many|TRBV7-3|TRBJ2-1|TRBD2
TGTGCCAGCAGCTTGCTTGGGCTAGCGGGGTCCAATGAGCAGTTCTTC
CASSLLGLAGSNEQFF
>few|TRBV29-1|TRBJ2-7|-
TGCAGCGTTTTCTTCCGACAGTCCTCGTACGAGCAGTACTTC
CSVFFRQSSYEQYF
>-|TRBV6-5|TRBJ2-3|-
TGTGCCAGCAGTTACTCGAGGGTTCGGCAACAGGCGCAGTATTTT
CASSYSRVRQQAQYF
>few|TRBV20-1|TRBJ2-3|TRBD2
TGCAGTGCCGCGGGAGGGGCAGATACGCAGTATTTT
CSAAGGADTQYF
>-|TRBV4-3|TRBJ2-3|-
TGCGCCAGCAGCCAAGGCCTAAGGAACACAGATACGCAGTATTTT
CASSQGLRNTDTQYF
>-|TRBV28|TRBJ2-7|-
TGTGCCAGCCGACTCTACGAGCAGTACTTC
CASRLYEQYF
>-|TRBV12-3/TRBV12-4|TRBJ1-1|-
TGTGCCAGCAGTTTAAGACGCCCTAACACTGAAGCTTTCTTT
CASSLRRPNTEAFF
>many|TRBV7-9|TRBJ2-3|TRBD2
TGTGCCAGCAGCCGTGGACTAGCGGGCACAGATACGCAGTATTTT
CASSRGLAGTDTQYF
>few|TRBV6-1|TRBJ2-5|TRBD1
TGTGCCAGCAGTGAAGCCGGACAGGAACAGACCCAGTACTTC
CASSEAGQEQTQYF
>few|TRBV12-3/TRBV12-4|TRBJ2-5|TRBD1
TGTGCCAGCAGTCCGGGACAGGGGGTCCAAGAGACCCAGTACTTC
CASSPGQGVQETQYF
>few|TRBV15|TRBJ2-5|TRBD1
TGTGCCACCAGCATAAGACAGGGCCAAGAGACCCAGTACTTC
CATSIRQGQETQYF
>few|TRBV15|TRBJ2-1|-
TGTGCCACCAGCAGAGACCCCCAGGGTTCCTACAATGAGCAGTTCTTC
CATSRDPQGSYNEQFF
>few|TRBV7-6|TRBJ1-1|-
TGTGCCAGCAGCTCCTCCCAGGGGACTGAAGCTTTCTTT
CASSSSQGTEAFF
>few|TRBV2|TRBJ1-4|-
TGTGCCAGCAGTGACAGTCAGGAGAATGAAAAACTGTTTTTT
CASSDSQENEKLFF
>-|TRBV20-1|TRBJ1-1|TRBD1
TGCAGTGCTAGGGGACAGCATGAAGCTTTCTTT
CSARGQHEAFF
>-|TRBV20-1|TRBJ2-1|TRBD1
TGCAGTGCTAGGCAGGGACAGGGAGCTTACAATGAGCAGTTCTTC
CSARQGQGAYNEQFF
>few|TRBV5-3|TRBJ2-5|-
TGTGCCAGAAGCCCCCGGCGAGAGACCCAGTACTTC
CARSPRRETQYF
>few|TRBV5-5|TRBJ2-3|-
TGTGCCAGCAGCTTGGTAATAGGAGGCACAGATACGCAGTATTTT
CASSLVIGGTDTQYF
>-|TRBV12-3/TRBV12-4|TRBJ2-5|-
TGTGCCGGCCATGCCCCCGGGCCAAAAGGGGAGACCCAGTACTTC
CAGHAPGPKGETQYF
>few|TRBV5-6|TRBJ2-1|-
TGTGCCAGCAGCTTAACCGGGACACAGCAGTTCTTC
CASSLTGTQQFF
>few|TRBV3-1|TRBJ2-1|TRBD2
TGTGCCAGCAGCCCATTGGGTCTAGCGGCCTCCTACAATGAGCAGTTCTTC
CASSPLGLAASYNEQFF
>few|TRBV5-1|TRBJ2-7|-
TGCGCCAGCAGCTTGTCAGTAACCGGTGGGGGGGAGCAGTACTTC
CASSLSVTGGGEQYF
>-|TRBV5-1|TRBJ2-3|-
TGCGCCAGCAGCTTGGGAGGAGGACAAAGCGCGCAGTATTTT
CASSLGGGQSAQYF
>-|TRBV20-1|TRBJ2-1|-
TGCAGTGCGGAGGGGAGGCCGCCGTTATACAATGAGCAGTTCTTC
CSAEGRPPLYNEQFF
>-|TRBV29-1|TRBJ2-2|TRBD2
TGCAGCGTTGAAGATGATGGGACTAGGGGTTCTGCCGGGGAGCTGTTTTTT
CSVEDDGTRGSAGELFF
>many|TRBV28|TRBJ1-2|TRBD1
TGTGCCAGCAGTTACCCAAGGGGACAGAGTAACTATGGCTACACCTTC
CASSYPRGQSNYGYTF
>-|TRBV27|TRBJ2-1|-
TGTGCCAGCAGTTACAGGGACTCCTACATTGAGCAGTTCTTC
CASSYRDSYIEQFF
>many|TRBV7-8|TRBJ2-1|-
TGTGCCAGCAGCTTAGGGTGGGATCAGTTCTTC
CASSLGWDQFF
>-|TRBV25-1|TRBJ1-6|-
TGTGCCAGCAGTCAGCCCCTAGAGTTATCACCCCTCCACTTT
CASSQPLELSPLHF
>few|TRBV7-2|TRBJ2-7|-
TGTGCCAGCAGCTTAGCTTTCGGGGACATTACCTACGAGCAGTACTTC
CASSLAFGDITYEQYF
>-|TRBV6-5|TRBJ2-1|-
TGTGCCAGCAGTTACACCCAAAAGCCCGCTGGCGGAGTCTACAATGAGCAGTTCTTC
CASSYTQKPAGGVYNEQFF
>-|TRBV3-1|TRBJ2-5|-
TGTGCCAGCAGCCACGATTTAAGGGAGTTGGAGACCCAGTACTTC
CASSHDLRELETQYF
>many|TRBV12-3/TRBV12-4|TRBJ1-5|-
TGTGCCAGCAGTTCTACGGGGGACAATCAGCCCCAGCATTTT
CASSSTGDNQPQHF
>many|TRBV7-9|TRBJ1-5|TRBD1
TGTGCCAGCAGCCCTGACAGGGGTGACCAGCCCCAGCATTTT
CASSPDRGDQPQHF
>-|TRBV20-1|TRBJ1-1|-
TGCAGTGCTAGAGTTATAGGCCCCGAGGGCACGAACACTGAAGCTTTCTTT
CSARVIGPEGTNTEAFF
>few|TRBV3-1|TRBJ2-3|TRBD2
TGTGCCAGCAGCCCCACTAGCGGGGGCGGAACGCAGTATTTT
CASSPTSGGGTQYF
>few|TRBV25-1|TRBJ1-6|-
TGTGCCAGCAGGGGCGTCTATAATTCACCCCTCCACTTT
CASRGVYNSPLHF
>many|TRBV12-3/TRBV12-4|TRBJ1-2|-
TGTGCCAGCAGTCTAATGAGGGGTCCCGGATCTAACTATGGCTACACCTTC
CASSLMRGPGSNYGYTF
>few|TRBV12-3/TRBV12-4|TRBJ2-5|-
TGTGCCAGCAGTCCCCCCTTTGGAGGTCCAGGGGAGACCCAGTACTTC
CASSPPFGGPGETQYF
>many|TRBV7-2|TRBJ2-5|-
TGTGCCAGCAGCTCCGTGATAGGGGCGGCAGAGACCCAGTACTTC
CASSSVIGAAETQYF
>many|TRBV4-1|TRBJ1-5|-
TGCGCCAGCAGCCAAAACACCTTCAATCAGCCCCAGCATTTT
CASSQNTFNQPQHF
>few|TRBV10-3|TRBJ1-4|TRBD1
TGTGCCATCAGTGAGTTCCAGGGGGTGAATGAAAAACTGTTTTTT
CAISEFQGVNEKLFF
>-|TRBV7-8|TRBJ2-7|TRBD1
TGTGCCAGCAGCAACAGGGGCCTCGCGGCCGGCGAGCAGTACTTC
CASSNRGLAAGEQYF
>-|TRBV20-1|TRBJ2-5|TRBD1
TGCAGTGCTAGAGTGGGGGACAGCGAAGAGCAAGAGACCCAGTACTTC
CSARVGDSEEQETQYF